The 25 T cell receptor beta chains in this list originate from one sample, sequenced in a study of beta chain features in type 1 diabetes. Overall study findings and caveats: Across all four CD4+ subsets, people with type 1 diabetes showed modestly shorter TCRB CDR3s.

These receptors have no identified antigens. The whole isolated RNA underwent reverse transcription, so sequencing captured expressed TCRB transcripts. Data came from immunoSEQ multiplex PCR; TCRdb stores just in-frame clones and leaves some out. The data hold some 150,000 clones, with around 9% observed a single time. Sequencing used central memory CD4+ T cells from blood. The receptor set was obtained from a woman aged 30 to 39 with type 1 diabetes.

The chain has TRBV11-2 and TRBJ2-7, with TRBD2 matching 9 bases. V lost 3 bases and J lost 5; bases outside the gene matches: 8. The CDR3 runs 15 residues. Germline values: CDR1 SGHAT, CDR2 FQNNGV. DNA for the CDR3: TGTGCCAGCAGCTTTAGCGGGAGTAAGTTCGACGAGCAGTACTTC. Its protein is CASSFSGSKFDEQYF.

The V gene is TRBV9, the J gene TRBJ1-2; D not certain. This CDR3 comprises 14 residues. Trimming took off 0 bases at V and 4 bases at J, with 10 bases between the two ends. Germline V gives CDR1 SGDLS, CDR2 YYNGEE. The CDR3, as DNA: TGTGCCAGCAGCGTAGAAGCCCAACCCTATGGCTACACCTTC. It translates to CASSVEAQPYGYTF.

This clone has more than one count but fewer than ten. The rearrangement uses TRBV6-6 and TRBJ2-2, with D maybe TRBD1 (6 bases). This CDR3 is built from 15 residues. Trimming removed 7 bases from V and 4 bases from J, with 16 bases in between. The V gene's germline CDR1 is MNHNY and CDR2 SVGAGI (reference sequence). DNA of the CDR3: TGTGCCAGCACGAAACCTGAGGGGGTCACCGGGGAGCTGTTTTTT. It is translated as CASTKPEGVTGELFF.

This clone was recorded a few times. V gene TRBV19 combines with J gene TRBJ1-1; TRBD1 matches 8 bases. The CDR3 length is 15 residues. J gave up 1 base and V 5 bases, and 6 bases lay outside the gene matches. Germline V gene sequence: CDR1 LNHDA, CDR2 SQIVND (reference sequence). The CDR3: CASSADRGQNTEAFF. The CDR3 region has the DNA TGTGCCAGTAGTGCCGACAGGGGCCAGAACACTGAAGCTTTCTTT.

The V gene is TRBV7-9, the J gene TRBJ1-1; no firm D call. V was clipped by 2 bases and J by 0 bases, with 4 bases between them. The CDR3 runs to 13 residues. CDR1 is SEHNR and CDR2 is FQNEAQ in the germline V gene (reference sequence). The DNA of the CDR3 is TGTGCCAGCAGCTTATATATGAACACTGAAGCTTTCTTT. Translation: CASSLYMNTEAFF. The whole variable domain, filled in from reference TRBV7-9 and TRBJ1-1, reads DTGVSQNPRHKITKRGQNVTFRCDPISEHNRLYWYRQTLGQGPEFLTYFQNEAQLEKSRLLSDRFSAERPKGSFSTLEIQRTEQGDSAMYLCASSLYMNTEAFFGQGTRLTVV.

V usage is TRBV4-1 and J usage is TRBJ2-2; 7 nucleotides line up with TRBD1. CDR1 is MGHRA, CDR2 YSYEKL, per germline. The CDR3 is 17 residues long. V shed 3 bases and J 0 bases; nucleotides not matched to a gene: 7. The CDR3: CASSQRGQSANTGELFF. Written as DNA, the CDR3 is TGCGCCAGCAGCCAGAGGGGACAGAGCGCGAACACCGGGGAGCTGTTTTTT.

This clone has more than one count but fewer than ten. The chain links TRBV4-3 to TRBJ2-3; 8 bases map to TRBD1. After removal of 6 bases from V and 4 bases from J, the junction contained 6 bases not matched to a gene. Germline V gene lookup returns CDR1 LGHNA and CDR2 YSLEER. This CDR3 spans 14 amino acids. The CDR3 is CASRKDRAADTQYF. As DNA, the CDR3 is TGCGCCAGCAGAAAGGACAGGGCAGCAGATACGCAGTATTTT.

The genes are TRBV6-5 and TRBJ2-5, with a tentative D call TRBD2 (5 bases). In germline, CDR1 is MNHEY, CDR2 SVGAGI. CDR3 length: 15 amino acids. V was shortened by 6 bases and J by 4 bases, with 18 bases between the two germline ends. The CDR3 sequence: CASSPTWGASETQYF. The CDR3 coding sequence is TGTGCCAGCAGCCCGACGTGGGGAGCCTCAGAGACCCAGTACTTC.

J is TRBJ2-3 and V is TRBV11-2; possible D gene TRBD2, 6 bases. CDR1 SGHAT and CDR2 FQNNGV come from the germline V gene. V lost 5 bases, J lost 9 bases, and 12 bases lay in between. This CDR3 spans 12 amino acids. The CDR3 sequence: CASSLRELTQYF. CDR3 coding DNA: TGTGCCAGCAGCCTCCGGGAGTTAACGCAGTATTTT.

This clone was picked up a small number of times. The chain carries TRBV5-1 and TRBJ1-1, with D uncertain. Trimming shortened V by 2 bases and J by 0 bases, and 11 bases separated the two germline ends. CDR3 length: 15 residues. The V gene's germline CDR1 is SGHRS and CDR2 YFSETQ. This chain's CDR3 is CASSFWGEMNTEAFF. For the CDR3, the DNA is TGCGCCAGCAGCTTTTGGGGAGAAATGAACACTGAAGCTTTCTTT.

The chain is built from TRBV4-1 and TRBJ1-1; D is unresolved. Trimming cost V 1 base and J 4 bases, with 10 bases left between them. This CDR3 contains 14 residues. Germline-derived CDR1 and CDR2 are MGHRA and YSYEKL. CDR3 DNA sequence: TGCGCCAGCAGCCAAGGGGCAGGTCGCACTGAAGCTTTCTTT. It specifies CASSQGAGRTEAFF.

This clone was picked up a small number of times. The chain combines TRBV7-9 with TRBJ1-1; D is ambiguous. V dropped 3 bases and J dropped 1 base, with 6 bases sitting between them. The length of the CDR3 is 13 residues. Germline values: CDR1 SEHNR, CDR2 FQNEAQ (reference sequence). The CDR3 region is CASSFSGNTEAFF. For the CDR3, the DNA is TGTGCCAGCAGCTTTTCCGGGAACACTGAAGCTTTCTTT.

This clone was found a few times. In DNA, the CDR3 is TGTGCCAGCAGCTTGTCCGGGACAGGGTTCGACGAGCAGTACTTC. Its translation: CASSLSGTGFDEQYF. The chain employs TRBV7-9 and TRBJ2-7, with 9 bases matching TRBD1. V lost 3 bases and J lost 5; bases outside the gene matches: 8. Germline-derived CDR1 and CDR2 are SEHNR and FQNEAQ (reference sequence). The CDR3 loop spans 15 amino acids. Full variable domain (outside the CDR3, taken from reference TRBV7-9 and TRBJ2-7): DTGVSQNPRHKITKRGQNVTFRCDPISEHNRLYWYRQTLGQGPEFLTYFQNEAQLEKSRLLSDRFSAERPKGSFSTLEIQRTEQGDSAMYLCASSLSGTGFDEQYFGPGTRLTVT.

This clone occurred a few times. The chain is built from TRBV2 and TRBJ1-2, with TRBD1 identical over 10 bases. The CDR3 spans 13 residues. J lost 10 bases, V lost 8 bases, and 10 bases had no gene match. Per germline, CDR1 SNHLY and CDR2 FYNNEI. The CDR3 here is CASGGQGTTDYTF. CDR3 nucleotides: TGTGCCAGCGGGGGACAGGGGACAACTGACTACACCTTC.

The chain has TRBV9 and TRBJ2-3; the D gene is possibly TRBD2 (5 bases). This CDR3 spans 15 amino acids. Looked up from germline, CDR1 is SGDLS and CDR2 is YYNGEE. Trimming removed 0 bases at V and 1 base at J, with 9 bases between. The CDR3 sequence is CASSVAVEGTDTQYF. The DNA of the CDR3 is TGTGCCAGCAGCGTAGCTGTGGAGGGCACAGATACGCAGTATTTT.

The J gene is TRBJ1-2, the V gene TRBV9; a possible D gene is TRBD1 (5 bases). The CDR3 loop spans 14 amino acids. V was pared by 3 bases and J by 4 bases, with 13 bases between. Per the germline V gene, CDR1 is SGDLS and CDR2 is YYNGEE. The CDR3: CASSAGRALYGYTF. In DNA form, the CDR3 reads TGTGCCAGCAGCGCCGGCAGGGCCCTCTATGGCTACACCTTC.

This clone showed up just a few times. The V and J genes are TRBV29-1 and TRBJ2-2; tentatively, D is TRBD1 (5 bases). Trimming shortened V by 8 bases and J by 5 bases, and 12 bases separated the two germline ends. The CDR3 has 12 residues. Per the germline V gene, CDR1 is SQVTM and CDR2 is ANQGSEA. CDR3 nucleotides: TGCAGCATCAGGGTTTCAACCGGGGAGCTGTTTTTT. Amino acid sequence: CSIRVSTGELFF.

The V gene is TRBV5-1, the J gene TRBJ1-1; D is unclear. CDR3 length equals 14 residues. Trimming cost V 3 bases and J 1 base, with 10 bases left between them. Germline V gene data show CDR1 as SGHRS and CDR2 as YFSETQ. CDR3 amino acids: CASSSQRSNTEAFF. The CDR3 DNA is TGCGCCAGCAGCTCTCAGAGGTCGAACACTGAAGCTTTCTTT. The complete variable domain, with remaining parts taken from reference TRBV5-1 and TRBJ1-1, reads KAGVTQTPRYLIKTRGQQVTLSCSPISGHRSVSWYQQTPGQGLQFLFEYFSETQRNKGNFPGRFSGRQFSNSRSEMNVSTLELGDSALYLCASSSQRSNTEAFFGQGTRLTVV.

This clone occurred a few times. The chain employs TRBV29-1 and TRBJ1-1; tentatively, D is TRBD1 (5 bases). In germline, CDR1 is SQVTM, CDR2 ANQGSEA. V lost 1 base and J lost 10, with 13 bases in between. CDR3 length: 12 amino acids. The CDR3 DNA sequence: TGCAGCGTTGAAGGCGGGGGGGAGCGAGCTTTCTTT. Translating it yields CSVEGGGERAFF. Drawing the rest from reference TRBV29-1 and TRBJ1-1, the complete variable domain is SAVISQKPSRDICQRGTSLTIQCQVDSQVTMMFWYRQQPGQSLTLIATANQGSEATYESGFVIDKFPISRPNLTFSTLTVSNMSPEDSSIYLCSVEGGGERAFFGQGTRLTVV.

The chain is built from TRBV30 and TRBJ2-1; 8 bases are shared with TRBD2. Germline V gives CDR1 GTSNPN, CDR2 SVGIG (reference sequence). The V and J ends lost 3 bases and 2 bases, in that order; junction bases with no gene match: 6. This CDR3 spans 15 amino acids. The CDR3 bases are TGTGCCTGGAGCGAGACTAGCGACGCCTACAATGAGCAGTTCTTC. This sequence encodes CAWSETSDAYNEQFF.

This clone was detected only a few times. The chain links TRBV7-8 to TRBJ2-7, with D possibly matching TRBD1 (6 bases). The CDR3 is made up of 14 amino acids. V lost 3 bases to trimming and J lost 6 bases, with 15 bases between them. Per the germline V gene, CDR1 is SGHVS and CDR2 is FQNEAQ. The CDR3 coding sequence is TGTGCCAGCAGCTTTGGGGGCGAGATCCCCGAGCAGTACTTC. It codes for CASSFGGEIPEQYF. Together with reference TRBV7-8 and TRBJ2-7, the CDR3 gives the full variable domain: GAGVSQSPRYKVAKRGQDVALRCDPISGHVSLFWYQQALGQGPEFLTYFQNEAQLDKSGLPSDRFFAERPEGSVSTLKIQRTQQEDSAVYLCASSFGGEIPEQYFGPGTRLTVT.

This clone was found a few times. V gene TRBV10-3 combines with J gene TRBJ2-2, with 12 bases that match TRBD2. V was clipped by 4 bases and J by 3 bases; unmatched bases: 3. Germline V gives CDR1 ENHRY, CDR2 SYGVKD. This CDR3 region has 16 residues. CDR3 nucleotide sequence: TGTGCCATCAGTGGAAGACTAGCGGGAGACACCGGGGAGCTGTTTTTT. It is translated as CAISGRLAGDTGELFF.

This clone came up a few times. The genes are TRBV7-9 and TRBJ2-5; possible D gene TRBD1, 5 bases. This CDR3 spans 15 amino acids. The germline V gene encodes CDR1 SEHNR and CDR2 FQNEAQ (reference sequence). Trimming took 8 bases from V and 4 from J, leaving 20 bases between them. In DNA, the CDR3 is TGTGCCAGCCAAATGGAGTGGGGCTACGGAGAGACCCAGTACTTC. It yields the protein CASQMEWGYGETQYF.

The chain employs TRBV28 and TRBJ1-1; tentative D call: TRBD1 (6 bases). The germline CDR1 and CDR2 sequences are MDHEN and SYDVKM. V dropped 6 bases and J dropped 10 bases, with 18 bases sitting between them. The CDR3 extends over 13 amino acids. CDR3 region: CASSPGTLRGAFF. The CDR3 DNA is TGTGCCAGCAGCCCGGGGACACTCAGGGGAGCTTTCTTT.

This clone was counted between two and nine times. The rearrangement links TRBV29-1 to TRBJ2-7, with D perhaps TRBD1 (7 bases). The length of the CDR3 is 16 residues. Germline CDR1 is SQVTM and CDR2 is ANQGSEA. The ends were cut back, 4 bases at V and 0 bases at J, with 19 bases in the middle. DNA for the CDR3: TGCAGCGTTGCTGGCCAGGGGGGTTCCTACTCCTACGAGCAGTACTTC. It specifies CSVAGQGGSYSYEQYF.